This TCR beta chain was identified in a study of human T cells and chemical hapten exposure. In the study overall: Across samples, TCR yields varied, mostly owing to small differences in pooled library volumes.

Unique molecular identifiers were affixed to discrete cDNA molecules within the library. TCRdb used MiXCR to reprocess the RACE reads, holding one entry per CDR3 protein. The sample carries approximately 90,000 distinct CDR3 sequences, about 8.5% recorded once. Germline assignment: CDR1 MDHEN and CDR2 SYDVKM. The ends were cut back, 6 bases at V and 4 bases at J, with 13 bases in the middle. CDR3 length equals 15 residues. The time point is: pre-sensitization, week 0. Indicated treatment: therapeutic diphenylcyclopropenone sensitization with weekly scalp DPC. Ahead of each patch test application, blood was drawn.

The clonotype comes from a man between 35 and 55 years old with alopecia areata. Some clones in this sample may be carry-over from other donors' samples. The sequenced sample was whole blood, obtained in connection with sensitization to the hapten diphenylcyclopropenone (DPC). This sequence joins TRBV28 and TRBJ1-6; tentatively, D is TRBD1 (6 bases). The CDR3: CASSKNGQYNSPLHF. CDR3 coding DNA: TGTGCCAGCAGCAAAAATGGACAGTATAATTCACCCCTCCACTTT.